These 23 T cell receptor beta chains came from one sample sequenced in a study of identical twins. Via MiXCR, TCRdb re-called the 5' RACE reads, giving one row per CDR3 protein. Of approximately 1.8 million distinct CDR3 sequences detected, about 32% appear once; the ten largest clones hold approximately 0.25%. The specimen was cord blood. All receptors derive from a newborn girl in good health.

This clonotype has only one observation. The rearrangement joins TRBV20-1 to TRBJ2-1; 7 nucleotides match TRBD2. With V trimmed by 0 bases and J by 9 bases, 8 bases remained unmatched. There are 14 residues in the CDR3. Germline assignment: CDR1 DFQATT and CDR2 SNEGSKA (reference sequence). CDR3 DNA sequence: TGCAGTGCTAGAGACTTGACTAGCATCACTGAGCAGTTCTTC. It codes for CSARDLTSITEQFF.

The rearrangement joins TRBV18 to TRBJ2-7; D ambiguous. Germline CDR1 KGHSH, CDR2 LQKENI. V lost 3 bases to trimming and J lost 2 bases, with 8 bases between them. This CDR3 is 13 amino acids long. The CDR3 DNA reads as TGTGCCAGCTCACCGTTAAGGGCCTACGAGCAGTACTTC. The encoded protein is CASSPLRAYEQYF. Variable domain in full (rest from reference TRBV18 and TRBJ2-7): NAGVMQNPRHLVRRRGQEARLRCSPMKGHSHVYWYRQLPEEGLKFMVYLQKENIIDESGMPKERFSAEFPKEGPSILRIQQVVRGDSAAYFCASSPLRAYEQYFGPGTRLTVT.

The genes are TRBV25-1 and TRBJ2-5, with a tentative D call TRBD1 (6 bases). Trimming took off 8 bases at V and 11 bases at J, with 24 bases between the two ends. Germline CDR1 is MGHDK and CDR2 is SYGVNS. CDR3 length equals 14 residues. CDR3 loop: CASSKGQWAGEQYF. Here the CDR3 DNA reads TGTGCCAGCTCGAAAGGACAGTGGGCAGGGGAGCAGTACTTC.

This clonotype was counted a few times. This CDR3 reads CASGPGTGGANVLTF. The CDR3 coding sequence is TGTGCTAGTGGTCCCGGGACTGGTGGGGCCAACGTCCTGACTTTC. The rearrangement links TRBV12-5 to TRBJ2-6; possibly TRBD2 for D (6 bases). The CDR3 spans 15 residues. The germline V and J ends were trimmed by 5 bases and 3 bases, with 11 bases remaining between them. Germline CDR1 reads LGHNT; CDR2 reads FRNRAP.

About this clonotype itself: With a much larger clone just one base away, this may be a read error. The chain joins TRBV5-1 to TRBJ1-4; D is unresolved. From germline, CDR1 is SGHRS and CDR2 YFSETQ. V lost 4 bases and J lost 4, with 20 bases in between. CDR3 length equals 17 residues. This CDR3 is CASSLARGASVNEKLFF. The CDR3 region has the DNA TGCGCCAGCAGCCTCGCGCGCGGAGCTAGTGTTAATGAAAAACTGTTTTTT.

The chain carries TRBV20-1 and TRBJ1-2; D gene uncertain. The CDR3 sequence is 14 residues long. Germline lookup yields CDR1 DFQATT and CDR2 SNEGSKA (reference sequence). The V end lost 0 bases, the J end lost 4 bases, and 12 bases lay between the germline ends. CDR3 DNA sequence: TGCAGTGCTAGAGATATCCCGCAGGCCTATGGCTACACCTTC. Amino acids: CSARDIPQAYGYTF.

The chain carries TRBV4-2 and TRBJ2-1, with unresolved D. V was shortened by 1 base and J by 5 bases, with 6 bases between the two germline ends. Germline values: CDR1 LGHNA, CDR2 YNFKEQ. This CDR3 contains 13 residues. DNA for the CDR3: TGTGCCAGCAGCCAAGTGTCCCACAATGAGCAGTTCTTC. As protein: CASSQVSHNEQFF.

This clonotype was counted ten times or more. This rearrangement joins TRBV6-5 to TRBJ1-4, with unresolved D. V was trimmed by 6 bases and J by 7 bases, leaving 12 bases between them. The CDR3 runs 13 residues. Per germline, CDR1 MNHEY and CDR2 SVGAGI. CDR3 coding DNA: TGTGCCAGCAGCCCCCTTGGTGGTGAAAAACTGTTTTTT. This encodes CASSPLGGEKLFF.

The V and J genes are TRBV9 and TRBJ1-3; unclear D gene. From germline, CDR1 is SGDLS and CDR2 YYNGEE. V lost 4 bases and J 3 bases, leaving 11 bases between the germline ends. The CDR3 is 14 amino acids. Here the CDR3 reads CASSIEAGGNTIYF. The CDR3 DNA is TGTGCCAGCAGCATAGAGGCGGGTGGAAACACCATATATTTT.

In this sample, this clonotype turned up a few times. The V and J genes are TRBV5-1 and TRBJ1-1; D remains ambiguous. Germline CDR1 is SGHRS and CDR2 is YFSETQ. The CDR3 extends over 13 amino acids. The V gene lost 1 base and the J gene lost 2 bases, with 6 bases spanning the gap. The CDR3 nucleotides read TGCGCCAGCAGCTTGCTTTACAACACTGAAGCTTTCTTT. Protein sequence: CASSLLYNTEAFF. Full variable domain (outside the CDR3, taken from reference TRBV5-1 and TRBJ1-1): KAGVTQTPRYLIKTRGQQVTLSCSPISGHRSVSWYQQTPGQGLQFLFEYFSETQRNKGNFPGRFSGRQFSNSRSEMNVSTLELGDSALYLCASSLLYNTEAFFGQGTRLTVV.

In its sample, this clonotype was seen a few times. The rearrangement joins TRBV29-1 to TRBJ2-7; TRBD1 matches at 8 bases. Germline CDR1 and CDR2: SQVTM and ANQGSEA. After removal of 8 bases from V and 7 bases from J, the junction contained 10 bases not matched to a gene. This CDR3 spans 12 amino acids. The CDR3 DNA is TGCAGCCTACAGACAGGGGTGTATGAGCAGTACTTC. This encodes CSLQTGVYEQYF.

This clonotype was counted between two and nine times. The CDR3 DNA follows: TGTGCCACCAGCACCCATTTCTTCAATGAGCAGTTCTTC. Protein product: CATSTHFFNEQFF. The chain has TRBV15 and TRBJ2-1, with D unresolved. V was clipped by 4 bases and J by 6 bases, with 10 bases between them. This CDR3 comprises 13 residues. CDR1 is LNHNV, CDR2 YYDKDF, per germline (reference sequence).

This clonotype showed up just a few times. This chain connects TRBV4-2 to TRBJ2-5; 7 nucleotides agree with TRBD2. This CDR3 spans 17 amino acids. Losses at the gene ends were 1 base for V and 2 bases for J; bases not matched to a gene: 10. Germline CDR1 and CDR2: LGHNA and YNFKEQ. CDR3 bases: TGTGCCAGCAGCCAAGTGGCAGCGGGGATTCTTCAAGAGACCCAGTACTTC. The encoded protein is CASSQVAAGILQETQYF.

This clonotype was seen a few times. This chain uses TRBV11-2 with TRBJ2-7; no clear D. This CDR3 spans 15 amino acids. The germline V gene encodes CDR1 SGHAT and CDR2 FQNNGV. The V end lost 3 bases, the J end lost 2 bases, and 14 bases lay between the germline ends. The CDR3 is CASSFPPARAYEQYF. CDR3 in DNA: TGTGCCAGCAGCTTCCCCCCAGCGAGAGCCTACGAGCAGTACTTC.

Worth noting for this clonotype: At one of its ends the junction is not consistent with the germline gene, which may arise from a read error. CDR3: CASSFQELNAEAFF. Here the CDR3 DNA reads TGTGCCAGCAGTTTTCAAGAATTGAACGCTGAAGCTTTCTTT. The chain recombines TRBV12-3 or TRBV12-4 with TRBJ1-1; D gene ambiguous. The length of the CDR3 is 14 residues.

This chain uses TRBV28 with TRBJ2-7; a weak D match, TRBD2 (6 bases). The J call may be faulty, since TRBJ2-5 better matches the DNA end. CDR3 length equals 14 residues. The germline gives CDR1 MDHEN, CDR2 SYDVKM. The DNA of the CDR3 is TGTGCCAGCAGTTTATATCGGGGGTGGGAGACCCAGTACTTC. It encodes CASSLYRGWETQYF.

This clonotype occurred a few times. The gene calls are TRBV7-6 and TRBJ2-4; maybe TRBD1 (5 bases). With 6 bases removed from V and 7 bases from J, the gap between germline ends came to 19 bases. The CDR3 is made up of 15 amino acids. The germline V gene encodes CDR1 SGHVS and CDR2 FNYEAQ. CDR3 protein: CASRPDSRGKNIQYF. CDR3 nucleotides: TGTGCCAGCAGACCAGATTCTAGGGGCAAGAACATTCAGTACTTC.

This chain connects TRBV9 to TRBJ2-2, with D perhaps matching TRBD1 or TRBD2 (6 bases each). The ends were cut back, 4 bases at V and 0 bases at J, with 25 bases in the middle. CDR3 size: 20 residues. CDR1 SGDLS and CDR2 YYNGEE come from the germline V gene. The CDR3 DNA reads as TGTGCCAGCAGCTCCAGAGGGCGTCGGCGGGACAACACGAACACCGGGGAGCTGTTTTTT. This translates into CASSSRGRRRDNTNTGELFF.

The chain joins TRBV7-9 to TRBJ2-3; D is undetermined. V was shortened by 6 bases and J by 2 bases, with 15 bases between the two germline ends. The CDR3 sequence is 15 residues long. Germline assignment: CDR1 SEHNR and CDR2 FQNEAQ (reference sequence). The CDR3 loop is CASSSSPRVTDTQYF. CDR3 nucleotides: TGTGCCAGCAGTTCTTCCCCTAGGGTCACAGATACGCAGTATTTT.

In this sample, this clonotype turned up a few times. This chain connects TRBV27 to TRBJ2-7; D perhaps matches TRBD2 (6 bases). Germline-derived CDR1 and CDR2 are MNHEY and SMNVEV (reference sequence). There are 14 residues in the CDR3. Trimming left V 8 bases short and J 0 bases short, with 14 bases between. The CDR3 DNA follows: TGTGCCAGCCGTCAGCGGGTCAGCTCCTACGAGCAGTACTTC. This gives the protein CASRQRVSSYEQYF.

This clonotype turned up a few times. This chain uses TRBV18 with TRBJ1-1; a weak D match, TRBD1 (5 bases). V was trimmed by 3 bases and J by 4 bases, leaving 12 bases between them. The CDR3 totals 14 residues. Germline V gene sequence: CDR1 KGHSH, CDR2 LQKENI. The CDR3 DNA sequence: TGTGCCAGCTCACCTTTACGGGGGATCACTGAAGCTTTCTTT. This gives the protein CASSPLRGITEAFF. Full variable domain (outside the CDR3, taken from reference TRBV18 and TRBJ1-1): NAGVMQNPRHLVRRRGQEARLRCSPMKGHSHVYWYRQLPEEGLKFMVYLQKENIIDESGMPKERFSAEFPKEGPSILRIQQVVRGDSAAYFCASSPLRGITEAFFGQGTRLTVV.

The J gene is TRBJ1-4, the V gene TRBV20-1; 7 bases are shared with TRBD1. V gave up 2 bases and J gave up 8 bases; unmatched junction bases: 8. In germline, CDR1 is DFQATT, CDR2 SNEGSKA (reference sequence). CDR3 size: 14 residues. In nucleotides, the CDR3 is TGCAGTGCTAGATTAGGGGGCAGGGAAGAAAAACTGTTTTTT. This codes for CSARLGGREEKLFF.

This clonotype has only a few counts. The DNA for the CDR3 is TGCAGTGCTAGAGGCCGACTAGCGGGGGGACCCTACAATGAGCAGTTCTTC. This sequence encodes CSARGRLAGGPYNEQFF. The V gene is TRBV20-1, the J gene TRBJ2-1, with TRBD2 matching over 13 bases. CDR3 length: 17 residues. V lost 1 base, J lost 2 bases, and 5 bases stayed unmatched. Germline CDR1 reads DFQATT; CDR2 reads SNEGSKA (reference sequence).